The T cell receptor (beta chain) described here comes from a study of blood T cell repertoires in COVID-19. As for the study in general: Specimens from acute and convalescent COVID-19 originated in the United States, Italy and Spain. The analysed material was cDNA or gDNA that came from T cells, B-cell-depleted T cells, or PBMCs.

J gave up 10 bases and V 0 bases, and 4 bases lay outside the gene matches. The CDR3 runs to 15 residues. The germline V gene encodes CDR1 KGHSH and CDR2 LQKENI. Original handling: Reference gene primers were amplified, and this amplification served to estimate nucleated cell counts. Repertoires were generated with immunoSEQ multiplex PCR, while TCRdb's copy carries only in-frame clones and drops some. V and J calls and clone size follow that table, whereas D and trimming were derived from the DNA. Among approximately 100,000 clones listed, approximately 80% were seen once. The chain couples TRBV18 to TRBJ1-6; 9 bases match TRBD1. Sequenced: peripheral blood. The origin of this receptor is a man in his 70s with acute or convalescent COVID-19. The CDR3 is CASSPPGQGGSPLHF. The DNA for the CDR3 is TGTGCCAGCTCACCACCGGGACAGGGAGGATCACCCCTCCACTTT.